This entry is about one T cell receptor beta chain. Its matching antigen is unknown. V lost 6 bases and J 1 base, leaving 18 bases between the germline ends. Germline V gene lookup returns CDR1 SGHRS and CDR2 YFSETQ. The CDR3 length is 16 residues. The assay was immunoSEQ multiplex PCR, and TCRdb's table has in-frame clones only and misses some. Altogether about 110,000 clones are present, about 83% being singletons, with the ten largest covering 4.5% to 5.5%. All patients were mismatch repair deficient, assessed by either PCR or immunohistochemistry. TCR sequencing covered a few patients who responded to pembrolizumab. The data were obtained in a study of PD-1 blockade in mismatch repair-deficient tumors. Turning to the study itself: All were previously treated, progressing patients with around eleven mismatch repair-deficient cancer types.

Study-level points and caveats: Tumor-resident clones, often absent from pretreatment blood, expanded after pembrolizumab and then contracted.

The source of this sequence is an adult with mismatch repair-deficient cancer. Sequences were derived from peripheral blood, sampled about 60 weeks after starting pembrolizumab. This chain connects TRBV5-1 to TRBJ2-3, with D possibly being TRBD1 or TRBD2 (6 bases each). The CDR3, as DNA: TGCGCCAGCACCCTCAATATGGGGGGCGGCACAGATACGCAGTATTTT. Its translation is CASTLNMGGGTDTQYF. Looking up the rest from reference TRBV5-1 and TRBJ2-3 gives the full variable domain: KAGVTQTPRYLIKTRGQQVTLSCSPISGHRSVSWYQQTPGQGLQFLFEYFSETQRNKGNFPGRFSGRQFSNSRSEMNVSTLELGDSALYLCASTLNMGGGTDTQYFGPGTRLTVL.